The T cell receptor (beta chain) under discussion was sequenced for a study of response to subunit inactivated influenza vaccine listed by TCRdb under 2018. In the study overall: To follow how T cells responded to a trivalent subunit inactivated influenza vaccine, the researchers relied on deep quantitative profiling of the T cell receptor repertoire.

What the work shows at the level of the full study, not this receptor alone: It was suggested by the authors that each seasonal influenza vaccination may recruit only a limited number of new T cells.

The CDR3 spans 16 residues, from the cysteine through the phenylalanine. The only DNA kept is the CDR3, 48 bases in frame from the first base. Trimmed from V: 6 bases; trimmed from J: 0 bases; junction bases lacking a gene match: 4. CDR1 and CDR2 are drawn from the germline V gene (reference sequence): DFQATT, SNEGSKA. The library relied on RT-PCR. Sequenced on an Illumina HiSeq 2500. TCRdb took the public reads, trimmed them with fastp at Q25, ran MiXCR for clone calling and kept in-frame beta chains. Rows matching on CDR3 protein sequence are summarized as one entry with the most common DNA and genes. The sample table lists approximately 570,000 distinct CDR3 sequences, about 7.6% of them with a count of one. 13% of the sample is taken by the ten largest. In this sample, this clonotype turned up a few times. Its antigen is currently not known. No clone much larger than this one lies a single base away; base qualities are absent.

The source was PBMCs from blood, collected 23 to 25 months after vaccination. The chain joins TRBV20-1 to TRBJ2-2, and 13 bases in between align with TRBD2. This sequence originates from a man aged 45-69 years who received an inactivated influenza vaccine. Donor details come from another sample of the same person, matched by shared clones. The DNA sequence is as follows: TGCAGTGCCACAGGGACTAGCGGGGCGAACACCGGGGAGCTGTTTTTT. Its translation reads: CSATGTSGANTGELFF.